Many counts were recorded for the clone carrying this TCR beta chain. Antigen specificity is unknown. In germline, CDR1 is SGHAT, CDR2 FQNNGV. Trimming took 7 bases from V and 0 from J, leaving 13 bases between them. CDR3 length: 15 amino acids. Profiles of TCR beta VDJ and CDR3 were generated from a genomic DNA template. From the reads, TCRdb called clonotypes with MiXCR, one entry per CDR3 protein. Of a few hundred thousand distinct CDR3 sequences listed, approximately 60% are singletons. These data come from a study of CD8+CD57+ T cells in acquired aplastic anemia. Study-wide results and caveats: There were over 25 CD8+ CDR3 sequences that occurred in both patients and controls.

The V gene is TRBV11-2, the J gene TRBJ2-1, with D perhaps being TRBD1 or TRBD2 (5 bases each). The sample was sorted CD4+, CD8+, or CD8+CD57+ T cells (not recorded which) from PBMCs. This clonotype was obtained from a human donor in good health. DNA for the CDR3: TGTGCCAGCAAGGTCCCCGGGGCCTCCTACAATGAGCAGTTCTTC. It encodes CASKVPGASYNEQFF.